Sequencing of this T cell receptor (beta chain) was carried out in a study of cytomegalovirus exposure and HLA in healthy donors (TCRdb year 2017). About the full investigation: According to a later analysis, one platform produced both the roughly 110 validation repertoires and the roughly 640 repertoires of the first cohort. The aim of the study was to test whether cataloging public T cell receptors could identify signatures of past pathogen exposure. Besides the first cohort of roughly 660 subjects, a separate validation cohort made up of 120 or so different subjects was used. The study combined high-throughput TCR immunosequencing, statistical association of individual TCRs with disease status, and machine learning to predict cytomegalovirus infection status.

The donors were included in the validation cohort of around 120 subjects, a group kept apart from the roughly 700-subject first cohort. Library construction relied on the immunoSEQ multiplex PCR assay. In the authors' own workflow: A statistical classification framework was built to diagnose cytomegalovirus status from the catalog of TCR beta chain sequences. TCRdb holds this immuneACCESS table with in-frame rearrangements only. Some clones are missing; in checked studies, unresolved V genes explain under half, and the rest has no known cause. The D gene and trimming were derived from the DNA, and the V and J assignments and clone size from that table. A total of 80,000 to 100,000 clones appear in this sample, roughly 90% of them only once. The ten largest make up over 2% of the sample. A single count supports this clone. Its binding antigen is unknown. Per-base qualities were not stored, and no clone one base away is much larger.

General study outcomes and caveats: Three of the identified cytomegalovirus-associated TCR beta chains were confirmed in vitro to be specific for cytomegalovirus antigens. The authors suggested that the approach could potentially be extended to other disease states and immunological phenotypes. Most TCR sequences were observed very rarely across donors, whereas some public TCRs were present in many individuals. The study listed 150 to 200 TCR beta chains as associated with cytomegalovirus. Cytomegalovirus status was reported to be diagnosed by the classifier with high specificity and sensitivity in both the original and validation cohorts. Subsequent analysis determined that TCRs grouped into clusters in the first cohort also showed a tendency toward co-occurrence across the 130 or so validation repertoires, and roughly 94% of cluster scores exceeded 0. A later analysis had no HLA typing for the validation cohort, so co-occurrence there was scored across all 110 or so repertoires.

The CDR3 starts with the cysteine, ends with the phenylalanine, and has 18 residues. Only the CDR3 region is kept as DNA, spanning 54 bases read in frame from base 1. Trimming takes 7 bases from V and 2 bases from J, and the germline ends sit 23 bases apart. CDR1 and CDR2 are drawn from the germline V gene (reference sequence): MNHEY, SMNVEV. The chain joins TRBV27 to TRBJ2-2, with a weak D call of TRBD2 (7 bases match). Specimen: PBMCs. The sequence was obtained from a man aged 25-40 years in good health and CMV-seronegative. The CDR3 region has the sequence CASTKGDYISTNTGELFF. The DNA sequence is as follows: TGTGCCAGCACTAAGGGGGACTACATCTCCACTAACACCGGGGAGCTGTTTTTT.